This T cell receptor (beta chain) was sequenced in a study of blood T cell repertoires in COVID-19. In the study overall: Sites in the United States, Italy and Spain provided acute and convalescent COVID-19 samples. From T cells, B-cell-depleted T cells, or PBMCs came the material, which was cDNA or gDNA.

Per the original methods: Reference gene primer amplification gave estimated nucleated cell counts. TCRdb's table, derived via immunoSEQ multiplex PCR, lists solely in-frame clones and lacks some. V and J calls and clone size are given by that table; D and trimming were obtained from the DNA. The sample comprises 150,000 to 200,000 clones, 70% to 80% of which are singletons, and over 5% rests with the top ten. Seattle's cohort entered during active infection and was followed longitudinally. The sequencing input was peripheral blood. This TCR was sampled from a woman aged 40-49 years with COVID-19, enrolled during active disease.

The CDR3 region is CASSLGATQYF. CDR3 nucleotides: TGTGCCAGCAGTCTGGGGGCGACCCAGTACTTC. This sequence joins TRBV28 and TRBJ2-5, with D tentatively TRBD1 (6 bases). This CDR3 spans 11 amino acids. Germline V gives CDR1 MDHEN, CDR2 SYDVKM. Trimming shortened V by 5 bases and J by 7 bases, and 8 bases separated the two germline ends.